This is a list of T cell receptor beta chains from one sample in a study of blood T cell repertoires in COVID-19. The repertoire was sequenced with immunoSEQ multiplex PCR; TCRdb's copy has only in-frame clones and lacks some. Among approximately 100,000 clones listed, approximately 89% were seen once. The sample comprised peripheral blood. These receptors all come from a woman older than 75 with active COVID-19. CDR3s include the opening cysteine and the closing phenylalanine or tryptophan. D genes are given only for firm matches.

D: TRBD1; V: TRBV15; J: TRBJ2-1; CDR3: CATSRRTGGNEQFF; DNA: TGTGCCACCAGCAGACGGACAGGGGGCAATGAGCAGTTCTTC
D: TRBD1; V: TRBV11-3; J: TRBJ2-3; CDR3: CASSLSPGQGAADTQYF; DNA: TGTGCCAGCAGCTTATCGCCGGGACAGGGGGCCGCAGATACGCAGTATTTT
D: TRBD2; V: TRBV6-2/TRBV6-3; J: TRBJ2-1; CDR3: CASSPTLAGGPYNEQFF; DNA: TGTGCCAGCAGTCCCACCCTAGCGGGAGGTCCCTACAATGAGCAGTTCTTC
D: -; V: TRBV7-2; J: TRBJ2-7; CDR3: CASSSRDLRAEQYF; DNA: TGTGCCAGCAGCTCCCGGGACTTAAGAGCCGAGCAGTACTTC
D: -; V: TRBV5-6; J: TRBJ1-5; CDR3: CASSTGGGQPQHF; DNA: TGTGCCAGCAGCACCGGGGGAGGTCAGCCCCAGCATTTT
D: -; V: TRBV6-5; J: TRBJ1-5; CDR3: CASSTGSNYQPQHF; DNA: TGTGCCAGCAGCACAGGGTCCAATTATCAGCCCCAGCATTTT
D: TRBD2; V: TRBV6-2/TRBV6-3; J: TRBJ2-7; CDR3: CASSYLPSTSGRVYEQYF; DNA: TGTGCCAGCAGTTACTTACCCTCGACTAGCGGGAGGGTCTACGAGCAGTACTTC
D: -; V: TRBV9; J: TRBJ2-3; CDR3: CASSPRGAGTDTQYF; DNA: TGTGCCAGCAGCCCCCGGGGGGCAGGGACAGATACGCAGTATTTT
D: -; V: TRBV29-1; J: TRBJ2-1; CDR3: CSVDNPLRLVGEQFF; DNA: TGCAGCGTTGACAATCCCCTTCGACTAGTTGGTGAGCAGTTCTTC
D: TRBD2; V: TRBV28; J: TRBJ2-7; CDR3: CASSLIAGGPYEQYF; DNA: TGTGCCAGCAGTTTAATAGCGGGAGGGCCTTACGAGCAGTACTTC
D: -; V: TRBV28; J: TRBJ1-3; CDR3: CASSLRGSRAGNTIYF; DNA: TGTGCCAGCAGTTTAAGAGGCAGCAGGGCTGGAAACACCATATATTTT
D: -; V: TRBV6-5; J: TRBJ1-3; CDR3: CASSPNRVGNTIYF; DNA: TGTGCCAGCAGCCCCAACAGGGTCGGAAACACCATATATTTT
D: -; V: TRBV4-2; J: TRBJ2-1; CDR3: CASRLALPSYNEQFF; DNA: TGTGCCAGCAGGCTAGCGCTTCCTTCCTACAATGAGCAGTTCTTC
D: -; V: TRBV5-1; J: TRBJ2-7; CDR3: CASSPSGDSYEQYF; DNA: TGCGCCAGCAGCCCGTCGGGGGACTCCTACGAGCAGTACTTC
D: -; V: TRBV7-9; J: TRBJ2-1; CDR3: CASSLELGPPRYYEQFF; DNA: TGTGCCAGCAGCTTAGAGCTTGGGCCCCCAAGATACTATGAGCAGTTCTTC
D: -; V: TRBV18; J: TRBJ2-5; CDR3: CASSPPLQGGLETQYF; DNA: TGTGCCAGCTCACCCCCACTACAGGGGGGGTTAGAGACCCAGTACTTC
D: -; V: TRBV18; J: TRBJ1-1; CDR3: CASSPDSGTEAFF; DNA: TGTGCCAGCTCACCCGACAGTGGCACTGAAGCTTTCTTT
D: TRBD1; V: TRBV5-4; J: TRBJ2-1; CDR3: CASSTGTVGYNEQFF; DNA: TGTGCCAGCAGCACCGGGACAGTGGGGTACAATGAGCAGTTCTTC